Listed here are 18 T cell receptor beta chains from one sample, sequenced in a study of molecular identifiers for immune sequencing clone quantification. TCRdb re-analysed the PCR reads in MiXCR, keeping a single row per CDR3 protein. The data contain hundreds of thousands of distinct CDR3 sequences, around 25% of them singletons. Sequenced input: naive CD8+ T cells from blood, with Jurkat cell RNA spiked in. The subset denotes: FACS-sorted CD8+CD4-CCR7+CD45RA+ naive T cells. The receptor set was obtained from a human donor in good health. Some libraries in this study had Jurkat cell RNA spiked in.

As to this clonotype: Being one base from a much bigger clone, this may be a read error. V is TRBV13 and J is TRBJ2-2, with D possibly matching TRBD2 (5 bases). Germline V gene sequence: CDR1 PRHDT, CDR2 FYEKMQ (reference sequence). V was shortened by 1 base and J by 6 bases, with 15 bases between the two germline ends. This CDR3 is 16 amino acids long. CDR3 protein: CASSLDTDGKPGELFF. The CDR3 nucleotides read TGTGCCAGCAGCTTAGACACGGACGGGAAGCCCGGGGAGCTGTTTTTT.

At least ten counts were recorded for this clonotype. J is TRBJ2-3 and V is TRBV12-3 or TRBV12-4; 10 bases map to TRBD2. The CDR3 has 15 amino acids. The junction had 7 bases not matched to a gene; V was cut back by 5 bases and J by 5 bases. The CDR3 reads CASSHSGGPGDTQYF. The CDR3 DNA reads TGTGCCAGCAGTCATAGCGGGGGGCCCGGAGATACGCAGTATTTT.

V gene TRBV20-1 combines with J gene TRBJ2-7, with D perhaps matching TRBD1 (6 bases). Germline CDR1 is DFQATT and CDR2 is SNEGSKA (reference sequence). The CDR3 is 12 residues long. V was pared by 4 bases and J by 5 bases, with 12 bases between. The CDR3, as DNA: TGCAGTGCTACACTACAGGGTGACGAGCAGTACTTC. This translates into CSATLQGDEQYF.

In regard to this clonotype: This could be a read error, since a much larger clone is one nucleotide away. The V call is TRBV20-1, the J call TRBJ1-1; possibly TRBD1 for D (5 bases). Germline V gene data show CDR1 as DFQATT and CDR2 as SNEGSKA (reference sequence). V was cut by 1 base and J by 7 bases, with 13 bases left in between. CDR3 size: 13 residues. The CDR3 DNA reads as TGCAGTGCTAGAGTGTCAGGGTTCAATGAAGCTTTCTTT. This gives the protein CSARVSGFNEAFF.

The chain links TRBV20-1 to TRBJ1-2; maybe TRBD1 (6 bases). CDR3 length equals 18 residues. From germline, CDR1 is DFQATT and CDR2 SNEGSKA (reference sequence). Trimming removed 2 bases at V and 4 bases at J, with 26 bases between. The CDR3, as DNA: TGCAGTGCTAGACACCTGGCCGGACAGAGGATAGAGGGCTATGGCTACACCTTC. Encoded protein: CSARHLAGQRIEGYGYTF.

The chain uses TRBV7-9 and TRBJ2-7; D gene uncertain. The V and J ends lost 2 bases and 5 bases respectively, with 19 bases between them. Germline loops: CDR1 SEHNR, CDR2 FQNEAQ (reference sequence). This CDR3 has 16 residues. CDR3 DNA: TGTGCCAGCAGCTTAATACGGCACCAGCTGGGTGACGAGCAGTACTTC. This sequence encodes CASSLIRHQLGDEQYF.

This clonotype has more than one count but fewer than ten. J is TRBJ1-1 and V is TRBV4-1; D uncertain. Germline V gene data show CDR1 as MGHRA and CDR2 as YSYEKL. Trimming took 4 bases from V and 7 from J, leaving 22 bases between them. This CDR3 spans 16 amino acids. CDR3 sequence: CASSPPPELAQNEAFF. CDR3 DNA: TGCGCCAGCAGCCCGCCCCCGGAACTCGCACAGAATGAAGCTTTCTTT.

This clonotype came up many times. The chain has TRBV28 and TRBJ2-7; 7 bases align to TRBD2. J gave up 0 bases and V 5 bases, and 7 bases lay outside the gene matches. CDR3 size: 15 residues. Germline lookup yields CDR1 MDHEN and CDR2 SYDVKM. The CDR3 region is CASSPRGVRSYEQYF. CDR3 in DNA: TGTGCCAGCAGTCCCCGGGGGGTCCGCTCCTACGAGCAGTACTTC. The whole variable domain, remainder taken from reference TRBV28 and TRBJ2-7, is DVKVTQSSRYLVKRTGEKVFLECVQDMDHENMFWYRQDPGLGLRLIYFSYDVKMKEKGDIPEGYSVSREKKERFSLILESASTNQTSMYLCASSPRGVRSYEQYFGPGTRLTVT.

This clonotype has a handful of counts. The rearrangement joins TRBV4-1 to TRBJ2-1; the D call may be TRBD1 or TRBD2 (5 bases each). V was trimmed by 4 bases and J by 8 bases, leaving 18 bases between them. Germline V gene lookup returns CDR1 MGHRA and CDR2 YSYEKL. This CDR3 has 15 amino acids. CDR3 loop: CASSRSGTRHDEQFF. The CDR3, as DNA: TGCGCCAGCAGCCGGTCCGGGACCCGACACGATGAGCAGTTCTTC.

In regard to this clonotype: This likely comes from a read error, as the CDR3 has no conserved phenylalanine or tryptophan at its end. This chain joins TRBV5-1 and TRBJ1-2, with D possibly being TRBD1 (6 bases). CDR1 and CDR2 (germline): SGHRS, YFSETQ. V dropped 1 base and J dropped 4 bases, with 14 bases sitting between them. The CDR3 extends over 15 amino acids. CDR3 region: CASSLIMTGFYGYTL. The CDR3 region has the DNA TGCGCCAGCAGCTTGATCATGACAGGATTCTATGGCTACACCCTC.

This clonotype was counted ten times or more. CDR3 DNA sequence: TGTGCCAGCAGCGTCTGGGGAAATCAGCCCCAGCATTTT. Residues: CASSVWGNQPQHF. This rearrangement joins TRBV6-2 or TRBV6-3 to TRBJ1-5, with D uncertain. The length of the CDR3 is 13 residues. The germline CDR1 and CDR2 sequences are MNHEY and SVGEGT. The germline V and J ends were trimmed by 6 bases and 4 bases, with 10 bases remaining between them.

This clonotype showed up just a few times. The chain carries TRBV12-3 or TRBV12-4 and TRBJ2-1; no definite D call. CDR3 length: 15 residues. V lost 7 bases to trimming and J lost 0 bases, with 13 bases between them. As DNA, the CDR3 is TGTGCCAGCACCCCCGGGTTCTTCTCCTACAATGAGCAGTTCTTC. This encodes CASTPGFFSYNEQFF.

V gene TRBV20-1 combines with J gene TRBJ2-7, with TRBD2 identical over 8 bases. The CDR3 covers 15 residues. Trimming took 5 bases from V and 4 from J; bases not matched to a gene: 13. CDR1 is DFQATT and CDR2 is SNEGSKA in the germline V gene (reference sequence). CDR3 in amino acids: CSALHSGAGVYEQYF. Here the CDR3 DNA reads TGCAGTGCTCTCCATAGCGGGGCCGGTGTTTACGAGCAGTACTTC.

The chain employs TRBV9 and TRBJ2-7, with D hard to call. Germline CDR1 reads SGDLS; CDR2 reads YYNGEE. The CDR3 has 14 amino acids. With 0 bases removed from V and 3 bases from J, the gap between germline ends came to 10 bases. CDR3 residues: CASSVDSRSYEQYF. The DNA of the CDR3 is TGTGCCAGCAGCGTAGATAGCAGAAGCTACGAGCAGTACTTC.

This clonotype occurred many times. The chain combines TRBV19 with TRBJ2-1, with D tentatively TRBD1 or TRBD2 (5 bases each). V gave up 3 bases and J gave up 9 bases, with 18 bases separating them. Germline-derived CDR1 and CDR2 are LNHDA and SQIVND (reference sequence). The CDR3 consists of 15 residues. The CDR3 region has the DNA TGTGCCAGTAGTATTCAGTGGGGACGTTTCGGTGAGCAGTTCTTC. Amino acid sequence: CASSIQWGRFGEQFF. The full variable domain, in which reference TRBV19 and TRBJ2-1 provide the parts outside the CDR3, is DGGITQSPKYLFRKEGQNVTLSCEQNLNHDAMYWYRQDPGQGLRLIYYSQIVNDFQKGDIAEGYSVSREKKESFPLTVTSAQKNPTAFYLCASSIQWGRFGEQFFGPGTRLTVL.

Turning to this clonotype: One base away lies a much larger clone, so this may be a sequencing read error. The chain employs TRBV6-5 and TRBJ2-7; D is possibly TRBD1 (6 bases). CDR1 and CDR2 from the germline V gene are MNHEY and SVGAGI. This CDR3 has 16 residues. V lost 0 bases, J lost 3 bases, and 15 bases lay in between. The CDR3 sequence is CASSYSGRGRVYEQYF. The CDR3 DNA reads TGTGCCAGCAGTTACTCGGGCAGGGGAAGGGTCTACGAGCAGTACTTC.

This clonotype showed up just once. This could be a read error, since a much larger clone is one nucleotide away. The conserved closing phenylalanine or tryptophan is absent in this CDR3, likely reflecting a read error. V is TRBV5-1 and J is TRBJ1-1; D is ambiguous. Germline CDR1 and CDR2: SGHRS and YFSETQ. CDR3 length equals 15 residues. V lost 2 bases to trimming and J lost 3 bases, with 14 bases between them. The CDR3 nucleotides read TGCGCCAGCAGCTTTACAGTGGGGAGGGACACTGAAGCTTTCTAT. Translated, it gives CASSFTVGRDTEAFY.

A word on this clonotype: Since a much larger clone is just one base distant, this may be a read error. The rearrangement joins TRBV2 to TRBJ2-3, with 11 bases that match TRBD2. Germline CDR1 SNHLY, CDR2 FYNNEI. CDR3 length equals 18 residues. The CDR3 protein is CARSEEGTSGSSTDTQYF. For the CDR3, the DNA is TGTGCCCGCAGTGAAGAAGGGACTAGCGGTTCTAGCACAGATACGCAGTATTTT.